The 14 T cell receptor beta chains listed next were all sequenced from one sample in a study of blood T cell repertoires in COVID-19 (dated by TCRdb to the early 2020s). Receptors were amplified or captured by the immunoSEQ multiplex PCR assay. The source is immuneACCESS, and TCRdb retained only in-frame sequences with V and J called. Part of the clones is not carried over; for the studies checked, unresolved V genes explain less than half of this, and the remainder is unexplained. The sample data list 150,000 to 200,000 clones, and about 78% of these were observed just once. The biggest ten clones account for roughly 17% of the sample. Sequencing was carried out using PBMCs or T cells enriched from blood (not recorded which). Receptor source: a woman in her forties or fifties who had recovered from COVID-19.

This chain joins TRBV9 and TRBJ1-1; TRBD1 matches at 7 bases. There are 14 residues in the CDR3. The germline CDR1 and CDR2 sequences are SGDLS and YYNGEE. V dropped 2 bases and J dropped 3; count of bases not matched to a gene: 4. The chain's CDR3 is CASSVSGQDTEAFF. The CDR3 region has the DNA TGTGCCAGCAGCGTGTCTGGACAGGACACTGAAGCTTTCTTT.

This clone was detected only a few times. The rearrangement links TRBV5-6 to TRBJ2-2, with D possibly being TRBD2 (6 bases). This CDR3 spans 16 amino acids. V was trimmed by 1 base and J by 4 bases, leaving 14 bases between them. Germline assignment: CDR1 SGHDT and CDR2 YYEEEE. CDR3 sequence reads: CASSLWGAGSTGELFF. Here the CDR3 DNA reads TGTGCCAGCAGCTTGTGGGGTGCGGGGAGCACCGGGGAGCTGTTTTTT.

This sequence joins TRBV2 and TRBJ2-1; TRBD1 might be the D (5 bases). The germline V gene has CDR1 SNHLY and CDR2 FYNNEI. The V gene lost 2 bases and the J gene lost 3 bases, with 8 bases spanning the gap. The CDR3 is 14 amino acids. The CDR3 reads CASSEQGGYNEQFF. DNA of the CDR3: TGTGCCAGCAGTGAACAGGGTGGCTACAATGAGCAGTTCTTC.

The chain is built from TRBV7-6 and TRBJ1-2, with D hard to call. Germline V gives CDR1 SGHVS, CDR2 FNYEAQ. V was clipped by 5 bases and J by 3 bases, with 16 bases between them. There are 15 residues in the CDR3. CDR3 loop: CASSPRVGKDYGYTF. Written as DNA, the CDR3 is TGTGCCAGCAGCCCGCGTGTGGGCAAGGACTATGGCTACACCTTC.

The chain recombines TRBV3-1 (or the pseudogene TRBV3-2) with TRBJ2-1; 8 bases are shared with TRBD1. CDR1 LGHDT and CDR2 YNNKEL come from the germline V gene (reference sequence). V gave up 1 base and J gave up 5 bases; unmatched junction bases: 10. The CDR3 contains 17 residues. CDR3 DNA sequence: TGTGCCAGCAGCCAAGTTGCAGGACCAGGGGGCCACAATGAGCAGTTCTTC. Translating it yields CASSQVAGPGGHNEQFF.

V is TRBV6-1 and J is TRBJ1-3; no clear D. Germline values: CDR1 MNHNS, CDR2 SASEGT. Trimming removed 3 bases from V and 0 bases from J, with 6 bases in between. This CDR3 has 14 residues. CDR3 residues: CASSDELSGNTIYF. CDR3 nucleotides: TGTGCCAGCAGTGATGAACTCTCTGGAAACACCATATATTTT.

This chain connects TRBV28 to TRBJ1-6, with 8 bases fitting TRBD1. CDR1 is MDHEN and CDR2 is SYDVKM in the germline V gene. After removal of 1 base from V and 6 bases from J, the junction contained 5 bases not matched to a gene. The CDR3 is 16 residues long. The chain's CDR3 is CASSLFSTGGNSPLHF. The CDR3 region has the DNA TGTGCCAGCAGTTTATTTTCAACAGGGGGTAATTCACCCCTCCACTTT.

V usage is TRBV19 and J usage is TRBJ2-7, with TRBD2 matching over 9 bases. CDR1 is LNHDA, CDR2 SQIVND, per germline (reference sequence). The CDR3 is 14 residues long. Germline trimming cut 10 bases from V and 5 bases from J; bases unmatched to any gene: 12. CDR3 bases: TGTGCCACCGCGGGAGGGCTTTTGAGGGACGAGCAGTACTTC. It encodes CATAGGLLRDEQYF.

This clone was seen only once. V gene TRBV6-1 combines with J gene TRBJ2-7; a possible D gene is TRBD1 (7 bases). Trimming stripped 5 bases from V and 4 bases from J, with 18 bases between. The CDR3 length is 15 residues. CDR1 MNHNS and CDR2 SASEGT come from the germline V gene. CDR3 loop: CASSFDWTGLYEQYF. The DNA of the CDR3 is TGTGCCAGCAGTTTCGACTGGACAGGACTATACGAGCAGTACTTC.

The V and J genes are TRBV28 and TRBJ1-3; D call uncertain. Trimming took off 7 bases at V and 1 base at J, with 11 bases between the two ends. This CDR3 is built from 14 residues. Germline lookup yields CDR1 MDHEN and CDR2 SYDVKM. CDR3 sequence: CASIRSGSGNTIYF. The CDR3 DNA reads TGTGCCAGCATTCGGAGTGGTTCTGGAAACACCATATATTTT.

V gene TRBV3-1 (or the pseudogene TRBV3-2) combines with J gene TRBJ1-1, with 7 bases aligning to TRBD1. Losses at the gene ends were 0 bases for V and 3 bases for J; bases not matched to a gene: 7. The CDR3 consists of 16 residues. In germline, CDR1 is LGHDT, CDR2 YNNKEL (reference sequence). As DNA, the CDR3 is TGTGCCAGCAGCCAAGATAGAGGGACAGCGGACACTGAAGCTTTCTTT. It specifies CASSQDRGTADTEAFF.

The V gene is TRBV7-2, the J gene TRBJ2-1, with unresolved D. The length of the CDR3 is 14 residues. Germline V CDR1 and CDR2: SGHTA, FQGNSA. V dropped 8 bases and J dropped 0 bases, with 11 bases sitting between them. The CDR3 nucleotides read TGTGCCAGCGAGGCGCGGCTCTCCTACAATGAGCAGTTCTTC. Amino acid sequence: CASEARLSYNEQFF.

In DNA form, the CDR3 reads TGTGCCAGCAGCTTGGGCGGGGTGTCGCAGTATTTT. As protein: CASSLGGVSQYF. The chain couples TRBV11-1 to TRBJ2-3; possibly TRBD2 for D (6 bases). V was clipped by 3 bases and J by 10 bases, with 11 bases between them. Germline CDR1 reads SGHAT; CDR2 reads FQDESV (reference sequence). The CDR3 totals 12 residues.

The rearrangement joins TRBV27 to TRBJ1-6, with D unclear. Germline V gives CDR1 MNHEY, CDR2 SMNVEV (reference sequence). The CDR3 sequence is 14 residues long. The V end was cut by 0 bases, the J end by 5 bases, with 5 bases between. CDR3 nucleotides: TGTGCCAGCAGTTTATCCGGGGATAATTCACCCCTCCACTTT. Translation: CASSLSGDNSPLHF.